This T cell receptor beta chain comes out of a study of pediatric ulcerative colitis (dated by TCRdb to 2018 to 2020). With respect to the entire study: Among the ulcerative colitis patients, over five had pancolitis and two had left-sided colitis, and histology in every patient was consistent with ulcerative colitis. Ten or so newly diagnosed, treatment-naive pediatric ulcerative colitis patients and four non-IBD control children each provided paired blood and rectal samples. By Pediatric Ulcerative Colitis Activity Index, a couple of patients had mild disease, several had moderate disease and three had acute severe colitis.

During colonoscopy, one to two rectal pinch biopsies were obtained for research purposes. Ulcerative colitis patients had received no immunosuppressive medication before the diagnostic colonoscopy. Before DNA was isolated, the rectal biopsies underwent proteinase K digestion. The Wizard kit (Promega) was used to extract genomic DNA from the blood and intestinal samples. Using the immunoSEQ TRB Survey service, rearranged CDR3 beta regions were amplified from genomic DNA with multiplex V and J primers. To keep depth equal across samples, survey-level sequencing depth of up to 500,000 reads per sample was applied. Libraries were purified, pooled and sequenced on Illumina technology. The paper's data handling went like this. Productive clonality, sample overlap, pairwise scatters, CDR3 beta length, V/D/J gene usage and productiveness were assessed with immunoSEQ online tools. Calculated diversity was defined as the number of unique rearrangements divided by total templates, multiplied by 100, and Shannon and Simpson indices were computed as well. Principal component analysis was performed on Z-score normalized data with the R prcomp function and the ggbiplot package. Blood-rectal clonal overlap within each subject was quantified with Morisita's index. This is the immuneACCESS table as TCRdb keeps it, with only in-frame sequences that have V and J called. A part of the clones is gone; compared with another copy, unresolved V genes explain less than half, and the rest is unexplained. V and J calls and clone size follow that table, whereas D and trimming were derived from the DNA. Recorded for this sample are more than 35,000 clones; 73% of them occurred a single time. The ten largest clones capture about 0.73% of the sample.

Including cysteine and phenylalanine, the CDR3 has 14 amino acids. The sequence is cut down to CDR3 DNA, 42 bases in frame from base 1. On the study overall, not on this receptor specifically: Blood-derived T cells may have been included in rectal pinch biopsies, especially in patients with overt colitis. A couple of rectal CDR3 clonotypes turned up in every ulcerative colitis patient but in none of the controls. The healthy control group was small, consisting of only a handful of individuals. Clonal overlap between a subject's own blood and rectum was significantly greater in ulcerative colitis patients than in controls, which suggests more T cell trafficking to inflamed tissue. Rectal repertoire features separated controls, mild-moderate and acute severe colitis patients; acute severe colitis showed reduced rectal diversity due to clonal expansions. A couple of patients' blood samples yielded substantially fewer templates for technical reasons and were excluded from blood-rectal overlap analysis. Because repertoires came from total lymphocyte DNA, patterns in rare subsets such as regulatory T cells may not be reflected.

Note on this clone: There is no known antigen for this receptor. No much larger clone is present one base from it, and per-base qualities are unavailable.

The receptor chain draws on TRBV12-2 and TRBJ2-3; the table calls TRBD1, which could not be checked here. TRBV12-2 is a listed pseudogene. The TCR sequence derives from a boy younger than 18 with moderate ulcerative colitis. Sequenced material: gut tissue. The CDR3 region: CASRCRGSTDTQYF. The DNA reads TGTGCAAGTCGCTGCAGGGGGAGCACAGATACGCAGTATTTT.